This T cell receptor (beta chain) was documented in a study of technical replicates of blood from a few donors (dated by TCRdb to 2015 to 2018). This clone occurred a few times. Its specific antigen is unknown. No much larger clone is present one base from it, and per-base qualities are unavailable. From the germline V gene, CDR1 is MGHRA and CDR2 is YSYEKL. There are 15 amino acids in the CDR3, from cysteine to phenylalanine inclusive. The only DNA kept is the CDR3, 45 bases in frame from the first base. Unmatched junction bases come to 4, with V trimmed by 4 bases and J by 6 bases. Libraries were built with the immunoSEQ multiplex PCR assay. TCRdb carries this immuneACCESS record with in-frame sequences only. Its versions omit some clonotypes, under half of them owing to an unresolved V gene in the studies checked, with the rest unexplained. The sample table shows approximately 87,000 clones, and 85% to 95% are seen once. Under 0.3% of the sample lies in the top ten.

The sequence links TRBV4-1 to TRBJ2-2, with 11 central nucleotides matching TRBD1. The sequencing input was T cells isolated from PBMCs. The receptor was derived from a human donor in good health. Here the CDR3 is given as CASSLRTGGSGELFF. The DNA sequence is as follows: TGCGCCAGCAGCCTCCGGACAGGGGGCTCCGGGGAGCTGTTTTTT.